This T cell receptor (beta chain) was documented in a study of T-cell reconstitution after alpha-beta-depleted transplantation in children. Study observations and caveats: T-cell numbers and diversity one year post-transplant derived largely from freshly generated T cells. The study reportedly traced alpha-beta T cells about two months after transplant to several hundred expanded graft clones.

Researchers prepared the TCRbeta library using unique molecular identifiers, the study reports. TCRdb recomputed calls from the PCR reads with MiXCR, one row per CDR3 protein. Of fewer than 750,000 distinct CDR3 sequences listed, more than 20% are singletons. The trim removed 3 bases at V and 5 bases at J, leaving 7 bases unmatched. In germline, CDR1 is MGHRA, CDR2 YSYEKL. This CDR3 contains 15 residues. This clonotype was observed a handful of times. Its antigen remains unknown. Sequences were derived from PBMCs, sampled before TCRalphabeta/CD19-depleted stem cell transplant. This TCR was recovered from a boy younger than two with Wiskott-Aldrich syndrome, due to receive a stem cell transplant. The V and J genes are TRBV4-1 and TRBJ2-7; 10 bases map to TRBD2. The CDR3 here is CASSQQAGGPNEQYF. The CDR3 DNA reads TGCGCCAGCAGCCAGCAAGCGGGAGGGCCGAACGAGCAGTACTTC.